This T cell receptor (beta chain) was obtained from a study of T-cell reconstitution after alpha-beta-depleted transplantation in children. This clonotype has at least ten counts. The germline CDR1 and CDR2 sequences are SGHDT and YYEEEE. V dropped 4 bases and J dropped 5 bases, with 21 bases sitting between them. The CDR3 totals 16 residues. Researchers prepared the TCRbeta library using unique molecular identifiers, the study reports. TCRdb fed the PCR reads into MiXCR, producing one record per CDR3 protein. The table shows a few hundred thousand distinct CDR3 sequences, with about a tenth occurring only once.

This clonotype originated in a human donor who donated a stem cell graft to a child with acute lymphoblastic leukemia. The chain links TRBV5-6 to TRBJ2-5, with D maybe TRBD1 (6 bases). The starting material was PBMCs from the stem cell graft donor, obtained from the stem cell graft. CDR3: CASSVTRSGVGETQYF. CDR3 DNA sequence: TGTGCCAGCAGCGTAACCCGATCAGGGGTCGGGGAGACCCAGTACTTC.